This is a list of T cell receptor beta chains from one sample in a study of cytomegalovirus exposure and HLA in healthy donors. Assay: immunoSEQ multiplex PCR; the TCRdb copy retains only in-frame clones and omits some. The data hold approximately 140,000 clones, with around 79% observed a single time. The sample taken for sequencing was PBMCs. Receptors were obtained from a man between 18 and 29 years old in good health and CMV-seronegative. Each CDR3 is given with its conserved first and last residue. Clone size is given for some rows only: seen once, a few or many times, or a class if the clone is expanded.

>14|TRBJ1-2|-|TRBV16
CASSQSHSSAGYTF
>15|TRBJ2-3|few|TRBV10-3
CAISDLRGSTDTQYF
>12|TRBJ1-2|-|TRBV30
CACVTGVNGYTF
>16|TRBJ2-3|-|TRBV7-2
CASSLGGPLGADTQYF
>15|TRBJ1-2|-|TRBV6-5
CASSYLGQIEVGYTF
>15|TRBJ1-2|-|TRBV7-8
CASSLESGANYGYTF
>13|TRBJ1-2|-|TRBV9
CASSLRTGDGYTF
>14|TRBJ1-2|-|TRBV7-2
CASRMRGQGYGYTF
>15|TRBJ1-5|many|TRBV4-3
CASSLRTGPGQPQHF
>11|TRBJ1-2|-|TRBV12-5
CASGGTGGYTF
>11|TRBJ1-1|-|TRBV12-5
CASGLPGRAFF
>14|TRBJ1-3|-|TRBV2
CASGTGSSGNTIYF
>14|TRBJ2-7|-|TRBV5-6
CASSTGTGAYEQYF
>17|TRBJ2-5|-|TRBV9
CASSERGGTGRGETQYF
>13|TRBJ1-1|-|TRBV27
CASRPIVYTEAFF
>11|TRBJ2-7|-|TRBV11-2
CASSFRYEQYF
>14|TRBJ1-1|few|TRBV2
CASSVDSMNTEAFF